This T cell receptor (beta chain) was recovered during a study of cytomegalovirus exposure and HLA in healthy donors. The PCR was carried out with 60 Vbeta primers and 13 Jbeta primers. Sequencing used immunoSEQ multiplex PCR; TCRdb keeps in-frame clones, though not all of them. This table holds over 65,000 clones, approximately 80% found once. The CDR3 runs to 17 residues. CDR1 and CDR2 (germline): LNHNV, YYDKDF (reference sequence). Deletions cut 5 bases from V and 2 bases from J, with 20 bases between. About this clone: Its antigen is not identified.

Notes on the study in general: TRBV6-2, TRBV6-3 and other indistinguishable V segments were excluded. As a later analysis showed, a missense DCLRE1C variant was linked to trimming of TCR beta V- and J-genes. A classifier reportedly called cytomegalovirus status with high sensitivity and specificity.

Sequenced material: PBMCs. The genes are TRBV15 and TRBJ2-3; D is tentatively TRBD1 or TRBD2 (6 bases each). This clonotype was obtained from a human donor in good health. This chain's CDR3 is CATSGGGQAVYTDTQYF. CDR3 DNA sequence: TGTGCCACCAGCGGAGGGGGGCAGGCAGTCTACACAGATACGCAGTATTTT.